Listed below are T cell receptor beta chains from one sample, sequenced in a study of blood T cell repertoires in COVID-19. Repertoires were generated with immunoSEQ multiplex PCR, while TCRdb's copy carries only in-frame clones and drops some. This table holds 350,000 or so clones, around 87% found once. Sequenced: peripheral blood. The receptors were sampled from a woman in her twenties or thirties with COVID-19, enrolled during active disease. Each CDR3 is given with its conserved first and last residue. A D gene is named only where the DNA matches it firmly. Clone size, where shown, is once, few, many, or a class for clones that have expanded.

V	J	size	D	DNA	CDR3
TRBV6-2/TRBV6-3	TRBJ2-7	.	TRBD1	TGTGCCAGCAGTTACGATCAGGGGGCCTACGAGCAGTACTTC	CASSYDQGAYEQYF
TRBV28	TRBJ1-2	.	.	TGTGCCAGCAGTCTAAGGGGAGGACGGGACTATGGCTACACCTTC	CASSLRGGRDYGYTF
TRBV3-1/TRBV3-2	TRBJ1-4	.	TRBD1	TGTGCCAGCAGCCACTCGAAGACAGGGGATGAAAAACTGTTTTTT	CASSHSKTGDEKLFF
TRBV7-8	TRBJ2-3	once	.	TGTGCCAGCAGCTCGACGGGAGTGCCAGATACGCAGTATTTT	CASSSTGVPDTQYF
TRBV6-2/TRBV6-3	TRBJ2-7	.	.	TGTGCCAGCAGTTACCCTGGAGGGTCCGAGCAGTACTTC	CASSYPGGSEQYF
TRBV9	TRBJ2-7	once	.	TGTGCCAGCAGCGTAGAGGAGGGGCCCTACGAGCAGTACTTC	CASSVEEGPYEQYF
TRBV2	TRBJ2-5	once	TRBD2	TGTGCCATCACGGGACTAGCGGGAGCCGGGGAGACCCAGTACTTC	CAITGLAGAGETQYF
TRBV3-1/TRBV3-2	TRBJ1-6	.	.	TGTGCCAGCAGCCGACAGAAGAATTCACCCCTCCACTTT	CASSRQKNSPLHF
TRBV6-5	TRBJ2-3	.	TRBD2	TGTGCCAGCAGCGAGCTAGCGGGAGGTTCGGATACGCAGTATTTT	CASSELAGGSDTQYF
TRBV5-4	TRBJ2-3	.	TRBD2	TGTGCCAGCAGCCCCGGGACTAGCGTGGGAGATACGCAGTATTTT	CASSPGTSVGDTQYF
TRBV4-2	TRBJ1-5	.	.	TGTGCCAGCAGCCAAGACGAGAGGTCGGGGCAGCCCCAGCATTTT	CASSQDERSGQPQHF
TRBV5-1	TRBJ2-5	.	.	TGCGCCAGCAGCTTGGCCAGCACGAGGGAGGAGACCCAGTACTTC	CASSLASTREETQYF
TRBV7-6	TRBJ2-7	.	.	TGTGCCAGCAGCTTAGCAGGTGGAGGGTTTTACGAGCAGTACTTC	CASSLAGGGFYEQYF
TRBV5-4	TRBJ1-1	.	.	TGTGCCAGCAATTCTCAGGACGAGGGAGCTTTCTTT	CASNSQDEGAFF
TRBV3-1/TRBV3-2	TRBJ2-7	once	TRBD2	TGTGCCAGCAGCCGGGTGGCGGGAGGGCCACACGAGCAGTACTTC	CASSRVAGGPHEQYF
TRBV2	TRBJ2-2	.	TRBD2	TGTGCCAGCAGGCCGGGACTAGCGGGAGGGCCCTCCGGGGAGCTGTTTTTT	CASRPGLAGGPSGELFF
TRBV7-2	TRBJ2-3	.	.	TGTGCCAGCAGCGCAACGCAGGGAGGTACGCAGTATTTT	CASSATQGGTQYF
TRBV5-4	TRBJ2-7	few	.	TGTGCCAGCAGACCCCAGGCGGGCCCCGGCGAGCAGTACTTC	CASRPQAGPGEQYF
TRBV10-3	TRBJ1-3	.	TRBD1	TGTGCCATCAGTGAGTGGGGACAGGTCGGGGGAAACACCATATATTTT	CAISEWGQVGGNTIYF
TRBV6-2/TRBV6-3	TRBJ2-7	.	.	TGTGCCAGCAGTATCGCCTACGAGCAGTACTTC	CASSIAYEQYF
TRBV30	TRBJ1-5	.	.	TGTGCCTGGAGTAAATCTCAGGGGATCCGCAATCAGCCCCAGCATTTT	CAWSKSQGIRNQPQHF
TRBV14	TRBJ2-5	once	.	TGTGCCAGCAGCCAAGGTCGGTACCAAGAGACCCAGTACTTC	CASSQGRYQETQYF
TRBV27	TRBJ2-1	.	.	TGTGCCAGCAGTTCCCTTCAGACTAAAAATGAGCAGTTCTTC	CASSSLQTKNEQFF
TRBV5-1	TRBJ1-1	.	TRBD1	TGCGCCAGCAGCTTGTTAAGAAGGGACAGTGAAGCTTTCTTT	CASSLLRRDSEAFF
TRBV28	TRBJ2-1	.	TRBD2	TGTGCCAGCAGTTTCGTGACTAGCGGTTACAATGAGCAGTTCTTC	CASSFVTSGYNEQFF
TRBV15	TRBJ2-1	.	TRBD2	TGTGCCACCAGCAGGTTGGGGGGACGTATAGCGGGGTTCTACAATGAGCAGTTCTTC	CATSRLGGRIAGFYNEQFF
TRBV2	TRBJ2-7	once	.	TGTGCCAGCAGACGACAAGCCTACGAGCAGTACTTC	CASRRQAYEQYF
TRBV2	TRBJ2-1	few	TRBD2	TGTGCCAGCAGTGGATCTAGAGGCGGGAGAGCCTACAATGAGCAGTTCTTC	CASSGSRGGRAYNEQFF
TRBV2	TRBJ2-2	.	TRBD2	TGTGCCAGCAGACCGGGACTAGCGGGAGGGCCCCGAGGCGGGGAGCTGTTTTTT	CASRPGLAGGPRGGELFF
TRBV27	TRBJ1-5	.	.	TGTGCCACCGCACGCAGAGGTAGCAATCAGCCCCAGCATTTT	CATARRGSNQPQHF
TRBV18	TRBJ2-1	.	.	TGTGCCAGCTCACCACTCGACAATGAGCAGTTCTTC	CASSPLDNEQFF
TRBV25-1	TRBJ1-1	.	.	TGTGCCAGCAGTGAATGGGGGGGCCGCACTGAAGCTTTCTTT	CASSEWGGRTEAFF
TRBV19	TRBJ1-5	.	.	TGTGCCAGTAGTATGGGCGGGGAGTACAATCAGCCCCAGCATTTT	CASSMGGEYNQPQHF
TRBV5-1	TRBJ2-7	.	.	TGCGCCAGCAGCTTGGGCCGGGACACCACCTACGAGCAGTACTTC	CASSLGRDTTYEQYF
TRBV10-3	TRBJ1-6	.	.	TGTGCCATCAATAACAGTAAGGATTCACCCCTCCACTTT	CAINNSKDSPLHF
TRBV6-4	TRBJ2-2	.	TRBD2	TGTGCCAGCAGTGAGAGGGGAGTAGCGGGAGTCGGGGAGCTGTTTTTT	CASSERGVAGVGELFF
TRBV13	TRBJ1-1	.	TRBD1	TGTGCCAGCAGCCAGACAGGGGTCTGGAACACTGAAGCTTTCTTT	CASSQTGVWNTEAFF
TRBV20-1	TRBJ2-7	.	.	TGCAGTGCTAGTAATTACTCCTACGAGCAGTACTTC	CSASNYSYEQYF
TRBV3-1/TRBV3-2	TRBJ2-2	.	.	TGTGCCAGCAGCCAAGGTACGGGGTCGGAAGCCGGGGAGCTGTTTTTT	CASSQGTGSEAGELFF
TRBV3-1/TRBV3-2	TRBJ1-6	.	.	TGTGCCAGCAGCCAAGTTCCAGGGTCTAATTCACCCCTCCACTTT	CASSQVPGSNSPLHF
TRBV7-2	TRBJ2-1	.	TRBD2	TGTGCCAGCAGCCTTAGCGGGAGGAAGTTCTTC	CASSLSGRKFF
TRBV5-1	TRBJ2-7	.	TRBD1	TGCGCCAGCAGCAGCTTGGGACAGGGGGCCCGGCCCTCCTACGAGCAGTACTTC	CASSSLGQGARPSYEQYF
TRBV5-8	TRBJ2-3	.	.	TGTGCCAGCAGCTTGTCTCACGGGGTTGAAGATACGCAGTATTTT	CASSLSHGVEDTQYF
TRBV7-9	TRBJ1-2	.	.	TGTGCCAGCAGCTTAGGACAGAACTATGGCTACACCTTC	CASSLGQNYGYTF
TRBV27	TRBJ2-7	once	.	TGTGCCAGCAGTTTATACGGCAGGGCGCACTACGAGCAGTACTTC	CASSLYGRAHYEQYF
TRBV4-1	TRBJ2-7	few	.	TGCGCCAGCAGCCAAGATGTCCTCTACGAGCAGTACTTC	CASSQDVLYEQYF
TRBV7-9	TRBJ2-7	.	TRBD2	TGTGCCAGCAGCTTAGCGCGGGTAGCGGGAGCCTACGAGCAGTACTTC	CASSLARVAGAYEQYF
TRBV27	TRBJ2-1	.	.	TGTGCCAGCAGTTTGTCGGTTCACAATGAGCAGTTCTTC	CASSLSVHNEQFF
TRBV15	TRBJ1-2	.	.	TGTGCCACCAGCAGAGATAGGGACAACCCCTATGGCTACACCTTC	CATSRDRDNPYGYTF
TRBV4-3	TRBJ1-1	.	.	TGCGCCAGCAGCCAAGATCGGGGGGCGGAAGCTTTCTTT	CASSQDRGAEAFF
TRBV5-1	TRBJ1-1	.	TRBD1	TGCGCCAGCAGCTTGTACAGGGGCCTCTCTAACACTGAAGCTTTCTTT	CASSLYRGLSNTEAFF